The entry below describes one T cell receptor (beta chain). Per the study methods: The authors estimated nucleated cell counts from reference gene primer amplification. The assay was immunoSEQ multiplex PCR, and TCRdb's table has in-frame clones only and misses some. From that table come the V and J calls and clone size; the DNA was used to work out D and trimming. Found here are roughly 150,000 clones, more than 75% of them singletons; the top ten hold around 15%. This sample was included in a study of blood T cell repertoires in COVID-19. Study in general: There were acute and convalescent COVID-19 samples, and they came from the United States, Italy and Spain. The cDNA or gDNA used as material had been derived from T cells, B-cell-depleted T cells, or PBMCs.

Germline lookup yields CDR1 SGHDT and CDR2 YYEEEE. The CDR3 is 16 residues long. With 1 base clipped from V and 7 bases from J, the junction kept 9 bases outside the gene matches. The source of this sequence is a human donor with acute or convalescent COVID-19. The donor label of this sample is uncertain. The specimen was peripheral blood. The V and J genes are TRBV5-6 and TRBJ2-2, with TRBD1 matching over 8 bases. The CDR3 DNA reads TGTGCCAGCAGCTTGCAGGGGGCGGGTAGAATCGGGGAGCTGTTTTTT. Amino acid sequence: CASSLQGAGRIGELFF. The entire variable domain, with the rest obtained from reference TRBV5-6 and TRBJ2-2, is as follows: DAGVTQSPTHLIKTRGQQVTLRCSPKSGHDTVSWYQQALGQGPQFIFQYYEEEERQRGNFPDRFSGHQFPNYSSELNVNALLLGDSALYLCASSLQGAGRIGELFFGEGSRLTVL.